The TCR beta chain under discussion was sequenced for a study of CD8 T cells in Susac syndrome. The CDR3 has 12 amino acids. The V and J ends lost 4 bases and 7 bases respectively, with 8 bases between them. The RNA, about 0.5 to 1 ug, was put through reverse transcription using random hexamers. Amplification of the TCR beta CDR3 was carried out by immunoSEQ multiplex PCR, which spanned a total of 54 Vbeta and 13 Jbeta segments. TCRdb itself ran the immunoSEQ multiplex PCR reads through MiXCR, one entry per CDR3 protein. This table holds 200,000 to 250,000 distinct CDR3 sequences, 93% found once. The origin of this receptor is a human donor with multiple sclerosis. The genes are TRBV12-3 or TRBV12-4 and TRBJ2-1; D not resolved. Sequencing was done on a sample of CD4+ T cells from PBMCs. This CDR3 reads CASSYEENEQFF. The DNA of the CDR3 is TGTGCCAGCAGTTACGAGGAGAATGAGCAGTTCTTC.